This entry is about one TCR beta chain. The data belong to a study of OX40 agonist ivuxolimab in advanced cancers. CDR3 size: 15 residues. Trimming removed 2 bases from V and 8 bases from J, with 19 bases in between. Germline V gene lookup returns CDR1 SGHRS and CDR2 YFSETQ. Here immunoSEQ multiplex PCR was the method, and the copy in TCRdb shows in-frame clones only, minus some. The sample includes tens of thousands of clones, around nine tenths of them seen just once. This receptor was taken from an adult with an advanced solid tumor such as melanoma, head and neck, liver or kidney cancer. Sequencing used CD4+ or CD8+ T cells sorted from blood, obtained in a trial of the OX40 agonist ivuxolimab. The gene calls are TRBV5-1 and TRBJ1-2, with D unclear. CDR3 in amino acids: CASSFYSSSLGGYTF. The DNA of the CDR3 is TGCGCCAGCAGCTTTTACAGCTCCTCCTTGGGAGGCTACACCTTC.